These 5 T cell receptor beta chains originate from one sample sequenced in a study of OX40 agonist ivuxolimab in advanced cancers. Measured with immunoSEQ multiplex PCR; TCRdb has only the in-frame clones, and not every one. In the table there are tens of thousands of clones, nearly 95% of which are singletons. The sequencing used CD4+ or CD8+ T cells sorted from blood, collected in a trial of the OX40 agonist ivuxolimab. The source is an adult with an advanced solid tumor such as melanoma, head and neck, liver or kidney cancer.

Written as DNA, the CDR3 is TGCGCCAGCAGCGAAGGATGGAATCAGCCCCAGCATTTT. Amino acid sequence: CASSEGWNQPQHF. J is TRBJ1-5 and V is TRBV5-1, with unresolved D. The CDR3 spans 13 residues. Trimming cost V 4 bases and J 4 bases, with 9 bases left between them. Germline values: CDR1 SGHRS, CDR2 YFSETQ.

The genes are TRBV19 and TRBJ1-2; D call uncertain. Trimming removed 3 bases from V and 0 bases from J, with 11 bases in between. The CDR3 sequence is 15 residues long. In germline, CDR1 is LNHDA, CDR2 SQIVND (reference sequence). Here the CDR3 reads CASSMVYRTNYGYTF. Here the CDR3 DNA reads TGTGCCAGTAGTATGGTGTACAGAACTAACTATGGCTACACCTTC.

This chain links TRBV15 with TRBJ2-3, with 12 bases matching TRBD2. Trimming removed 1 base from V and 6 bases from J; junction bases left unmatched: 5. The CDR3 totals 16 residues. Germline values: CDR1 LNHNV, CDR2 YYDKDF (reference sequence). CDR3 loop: CATSRVASGGVDTQYF. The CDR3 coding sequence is TGTGCCACCAGCAGAGTAGCTAGCGGGGGGGTGGATACGCAGTATTTT.

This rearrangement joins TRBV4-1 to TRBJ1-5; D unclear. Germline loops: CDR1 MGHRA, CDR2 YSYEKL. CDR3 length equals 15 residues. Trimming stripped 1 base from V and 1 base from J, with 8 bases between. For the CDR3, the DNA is TGCGCCAGCAGCCAAGTTTTTAGCAGCAATCAGCCCCAGCATTTT. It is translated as CASSQVFSSNQPQHF.

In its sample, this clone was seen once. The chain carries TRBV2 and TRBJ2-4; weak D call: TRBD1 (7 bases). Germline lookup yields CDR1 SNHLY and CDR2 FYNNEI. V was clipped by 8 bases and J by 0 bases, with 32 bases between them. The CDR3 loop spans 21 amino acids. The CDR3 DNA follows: TGTGCCAGCCTATTCTTCACCGCCGGGACAGAGGGGGGTTTAGCCAAAAACATTCAGTACTTC. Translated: CASLFFTAGTEGGLAKNIQYF.